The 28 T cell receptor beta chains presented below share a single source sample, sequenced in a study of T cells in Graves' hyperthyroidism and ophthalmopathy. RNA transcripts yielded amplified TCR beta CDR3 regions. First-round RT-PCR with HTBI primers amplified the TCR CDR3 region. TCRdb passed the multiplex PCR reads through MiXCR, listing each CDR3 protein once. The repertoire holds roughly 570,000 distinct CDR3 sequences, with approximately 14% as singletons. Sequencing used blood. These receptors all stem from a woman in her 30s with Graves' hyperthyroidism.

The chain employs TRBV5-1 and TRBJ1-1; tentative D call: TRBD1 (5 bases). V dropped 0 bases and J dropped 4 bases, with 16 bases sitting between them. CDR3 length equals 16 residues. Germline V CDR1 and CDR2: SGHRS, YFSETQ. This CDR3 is CASSLDVILRGTEAFF. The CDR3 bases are TGCGCCAGCAGCTTGGACGTCATTCTGAGGGGCACTGAAGCTTTCTTT.

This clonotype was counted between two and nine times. The CDR3 DNA follows: TGTGCCAGCAGCTTAGTGCCCAGAACCCAAGAGACCCAGTACTTC. This gives the protein CASSLVPRTQETQYF. This chain links TRBV7-9 with TRBJ2-5; no definite D call. Looked up from germline, CDR1 is SEHNR and CDR2 is FQNEAQ (reference sequence). V gave up 1 base and J gave up 1 base, with 10 bases separating them. The CDR3 covers 15 residues.

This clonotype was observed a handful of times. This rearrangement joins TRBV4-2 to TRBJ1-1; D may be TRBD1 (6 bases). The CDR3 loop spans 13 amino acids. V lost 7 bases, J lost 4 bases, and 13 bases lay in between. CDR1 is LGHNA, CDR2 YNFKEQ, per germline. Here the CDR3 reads CASNHRDGTEAFF. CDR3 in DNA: TGTGCCAGCAACCACAGGGATGGCACTGAAGCTTTCTTT.

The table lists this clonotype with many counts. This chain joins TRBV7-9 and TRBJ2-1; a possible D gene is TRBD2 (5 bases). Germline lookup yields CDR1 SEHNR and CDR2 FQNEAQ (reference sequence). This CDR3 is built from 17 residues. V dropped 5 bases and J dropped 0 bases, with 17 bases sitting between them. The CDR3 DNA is TGTGCCAGCAGCCCCCGCCTTCTAGCCAGCTCCTACAATGAGCAGTTCTTC. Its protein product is CASSPRLLASSYNEQFF.

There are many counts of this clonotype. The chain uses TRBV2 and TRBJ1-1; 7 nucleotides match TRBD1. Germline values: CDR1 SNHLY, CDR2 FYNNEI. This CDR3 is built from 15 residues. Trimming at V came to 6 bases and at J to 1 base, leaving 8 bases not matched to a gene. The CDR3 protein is CASRGQSVGNTEAFF. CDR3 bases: TGTGCCAGCAGGGGACAGTCGGTGGGGAACACTGAAGCTTTCTTT.

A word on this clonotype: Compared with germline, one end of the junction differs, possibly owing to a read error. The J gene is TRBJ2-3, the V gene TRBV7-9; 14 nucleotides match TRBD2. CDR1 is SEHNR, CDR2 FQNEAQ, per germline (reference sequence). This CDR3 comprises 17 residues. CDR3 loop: CASSSGLAGDFTDTQYF. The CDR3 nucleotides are TGTGCCAGCAGCTCGGGACTAGCGGGGGATTTCACAGATACGCAGTATTTC.

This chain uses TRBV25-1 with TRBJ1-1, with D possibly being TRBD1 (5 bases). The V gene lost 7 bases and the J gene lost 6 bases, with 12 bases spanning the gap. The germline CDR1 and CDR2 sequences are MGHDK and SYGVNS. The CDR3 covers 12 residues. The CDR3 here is CASTAGRSEAFF. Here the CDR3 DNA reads TGTGCCAGCACTGCAGGGAGGTCTGAAGCTTTCTTT.

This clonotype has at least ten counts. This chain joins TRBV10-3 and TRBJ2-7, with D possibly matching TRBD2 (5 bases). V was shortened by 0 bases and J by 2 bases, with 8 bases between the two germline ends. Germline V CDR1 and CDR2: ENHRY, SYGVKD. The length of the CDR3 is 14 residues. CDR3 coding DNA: TGTGCCATCAGTGAGTCTAGGACTGCCTACGAGCAGTACTTC. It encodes CAISESRTAYEQYF.

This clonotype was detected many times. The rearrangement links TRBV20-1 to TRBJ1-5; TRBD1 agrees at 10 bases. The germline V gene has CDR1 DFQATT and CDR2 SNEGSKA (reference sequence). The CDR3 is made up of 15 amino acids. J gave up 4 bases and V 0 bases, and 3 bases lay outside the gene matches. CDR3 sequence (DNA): TGCAGTGCTAGAGATTGGACAGGGGGGAATCAGCCCCAGCATTTT. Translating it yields CSARDWTGGNQPQHF.

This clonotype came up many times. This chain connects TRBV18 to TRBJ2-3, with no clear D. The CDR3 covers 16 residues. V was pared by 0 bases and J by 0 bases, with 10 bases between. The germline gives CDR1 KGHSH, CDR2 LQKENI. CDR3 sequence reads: CASSPPESFSTDTQYF. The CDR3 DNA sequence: TGTGCCAGCTCACCACCGGAAAGCTTTAGCACAGATACGCAGTATTTT. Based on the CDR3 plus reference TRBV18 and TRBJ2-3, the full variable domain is NAGVMQNPRHLVRRRGQEARLRCSPMKGHSHVYWYRQLPEEGLKFMVYLQKENIIDESGMPKERFSAEFPKEGPSILRIQQVVRGDSAAYFCASSPPESFSTDTQYFGPGTRLTVL.

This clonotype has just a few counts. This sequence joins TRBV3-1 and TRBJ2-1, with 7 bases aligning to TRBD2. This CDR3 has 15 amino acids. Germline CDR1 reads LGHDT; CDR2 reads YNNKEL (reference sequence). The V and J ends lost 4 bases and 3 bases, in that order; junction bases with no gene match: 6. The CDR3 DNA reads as TGTGCCAGCAGCCCAAACAGCGGGAACTACAATGAGCAGTTCTTC. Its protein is CASSPNSGNYNEQFF.

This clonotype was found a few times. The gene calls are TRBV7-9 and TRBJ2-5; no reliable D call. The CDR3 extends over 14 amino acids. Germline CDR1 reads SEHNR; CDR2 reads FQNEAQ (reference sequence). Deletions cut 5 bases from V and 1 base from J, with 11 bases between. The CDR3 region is CASSPERLQETQYF. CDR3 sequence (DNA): TGTGCCAGCAGCCCAGAAAGGCTCCAAGAGACCCAGTACTTC.

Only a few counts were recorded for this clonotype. CDR3 sequence reads: CASSDSRRRARYNNQPQHF. The CDR3 DNA reads as TGTGCCAGCAGTGACTCGAGGCGAAGGGCGCGCTATAACAATCAGCCCCAGCATTTT. The chain employs TRBV6-4 and TRBJ1-5; no reliable D call. V was pared by 0 bases and J by 3 bases, with 21 bases between. This CDR3 is 19 amino acids long. The germline V gene has CDR1 MRHNA and CDR2 SNTAGT.

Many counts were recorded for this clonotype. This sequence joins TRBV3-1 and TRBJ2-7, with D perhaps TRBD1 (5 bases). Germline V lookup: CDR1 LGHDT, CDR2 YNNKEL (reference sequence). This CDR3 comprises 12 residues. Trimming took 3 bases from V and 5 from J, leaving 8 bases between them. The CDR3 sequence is CASSQGPHEQYF. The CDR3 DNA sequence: TGTGCCAGCAGCCAGGGGCCCCACGAGCAGTACTTC.

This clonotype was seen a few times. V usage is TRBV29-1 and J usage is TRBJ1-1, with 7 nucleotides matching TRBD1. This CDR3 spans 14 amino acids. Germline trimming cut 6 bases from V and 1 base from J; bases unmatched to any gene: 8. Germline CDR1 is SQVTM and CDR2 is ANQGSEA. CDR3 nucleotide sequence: TGCAGCGTACAGGGGCCGCGGAGGAACACTGAAGCTTTCTTT. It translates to CSVQGPRRNTEAFF.

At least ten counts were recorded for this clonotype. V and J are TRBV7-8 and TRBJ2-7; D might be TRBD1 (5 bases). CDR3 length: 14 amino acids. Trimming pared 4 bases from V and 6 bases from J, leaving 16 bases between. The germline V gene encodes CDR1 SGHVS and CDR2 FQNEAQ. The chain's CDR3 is CASSSLGASAEQYF. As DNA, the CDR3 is TGTGCCAGCAGCTCTCTAGGGGCTAGTGCCGAGCAGTACTTC.

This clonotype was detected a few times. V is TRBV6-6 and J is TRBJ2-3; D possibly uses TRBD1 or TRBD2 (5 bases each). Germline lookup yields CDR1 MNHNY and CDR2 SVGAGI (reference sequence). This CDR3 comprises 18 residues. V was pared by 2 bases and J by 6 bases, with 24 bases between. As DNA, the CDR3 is TGTGCCAGCAGTTACCTCTCTCATCCAGATGGGGGTCTGGATACGCAGTATTTT. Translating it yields CASSYLSHPDGGLDTQYF.

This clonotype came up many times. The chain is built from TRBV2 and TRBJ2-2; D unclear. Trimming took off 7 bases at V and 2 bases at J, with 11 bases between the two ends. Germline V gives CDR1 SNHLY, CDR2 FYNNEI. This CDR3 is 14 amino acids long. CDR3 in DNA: TGTGCCAGCACGCCCTCCTACAACACCGGGGAGCTGTTTTTT. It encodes CASTPSYNTGELFF.

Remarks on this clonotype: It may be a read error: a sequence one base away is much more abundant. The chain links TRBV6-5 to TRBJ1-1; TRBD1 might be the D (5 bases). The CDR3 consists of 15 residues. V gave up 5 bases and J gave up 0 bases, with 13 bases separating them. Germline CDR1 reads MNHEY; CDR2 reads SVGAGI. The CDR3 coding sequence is TGTGCCAGCAGTCACGGGGCAACCTTGAACACTGAAGCTTTCTTT. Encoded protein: CASSHGATLNTEAFF.

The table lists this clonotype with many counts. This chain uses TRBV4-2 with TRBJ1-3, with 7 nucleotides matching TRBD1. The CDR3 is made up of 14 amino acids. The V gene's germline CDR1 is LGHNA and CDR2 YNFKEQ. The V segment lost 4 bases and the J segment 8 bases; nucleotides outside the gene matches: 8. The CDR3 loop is CASSPQTGLDTIYF. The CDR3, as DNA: TGTGCCAGCAGCCCTCAGACAGGGCTAGACACCATATATTTT.

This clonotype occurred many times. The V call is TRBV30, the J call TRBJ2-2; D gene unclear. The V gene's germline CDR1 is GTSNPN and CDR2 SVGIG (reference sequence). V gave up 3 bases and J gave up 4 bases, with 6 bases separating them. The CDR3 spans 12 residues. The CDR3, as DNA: TGTGCCTGGAGGTTCGCCACCGGGGAGCTGTTTTTT. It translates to CAWRFATGELFF.

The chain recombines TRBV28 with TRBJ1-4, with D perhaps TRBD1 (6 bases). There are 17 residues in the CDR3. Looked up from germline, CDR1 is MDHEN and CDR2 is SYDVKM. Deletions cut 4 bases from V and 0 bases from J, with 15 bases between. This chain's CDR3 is CASSWGHRGATNEKLFF. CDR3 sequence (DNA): TGTGCCAGCAGTTGGGGACATCGCGGGGCAACTAATGAAAAACTGTTTTTT.

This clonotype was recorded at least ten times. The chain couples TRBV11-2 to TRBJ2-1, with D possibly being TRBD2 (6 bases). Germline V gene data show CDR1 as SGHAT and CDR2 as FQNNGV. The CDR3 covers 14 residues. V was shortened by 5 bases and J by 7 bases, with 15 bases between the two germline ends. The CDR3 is CASSDPGDVNEQFF. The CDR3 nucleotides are TGTGCCAGCAGCGATCCGGGAGATGTAAATGAGCAGTTCTTC.

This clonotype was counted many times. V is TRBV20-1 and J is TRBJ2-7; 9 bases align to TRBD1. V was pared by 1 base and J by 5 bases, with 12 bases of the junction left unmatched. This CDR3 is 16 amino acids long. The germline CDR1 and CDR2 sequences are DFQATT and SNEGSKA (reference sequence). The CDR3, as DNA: TGCAGTGCTAGAGCCGCTCTACAGGGGGCCTTCCACGAGCAGTACTTC. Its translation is CSARAALQGAFHEQYF.

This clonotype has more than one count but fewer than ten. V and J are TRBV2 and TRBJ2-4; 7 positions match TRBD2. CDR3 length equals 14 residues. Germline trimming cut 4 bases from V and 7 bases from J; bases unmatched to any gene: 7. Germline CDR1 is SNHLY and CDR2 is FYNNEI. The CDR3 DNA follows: TGTGCCAGCAGTGTGGGGCGGGAGAGGAACATTCAGTACTTC. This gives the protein CASSVGRERNIQYF.

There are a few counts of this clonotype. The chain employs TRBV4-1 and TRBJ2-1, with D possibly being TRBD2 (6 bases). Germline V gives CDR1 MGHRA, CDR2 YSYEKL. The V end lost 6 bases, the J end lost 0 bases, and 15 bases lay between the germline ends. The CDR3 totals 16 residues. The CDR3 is CASRLGGSSSYNEQFF. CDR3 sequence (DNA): TGCGCCAGCAGGTTGGGGGGATCTAGCTCCTACAATGAGCAGTTCTTC.

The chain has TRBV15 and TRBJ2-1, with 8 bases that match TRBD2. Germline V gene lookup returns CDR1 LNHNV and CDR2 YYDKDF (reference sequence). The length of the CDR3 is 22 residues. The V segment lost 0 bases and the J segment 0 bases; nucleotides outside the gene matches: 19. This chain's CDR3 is CATSRDPHLRAGEGGSYNEQFF. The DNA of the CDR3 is TGTGCCACCAGCAGAGATCCCCACTTAAGAGCGGGAGAGGGGGGCTCCTACAATGAGCAGTTCTTC. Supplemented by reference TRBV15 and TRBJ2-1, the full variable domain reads DAMVIQNPRYQVTQFGKPVTLSCSQTLNHNVMYWYQQKSSQAPKLLFHYYDKDFNNEADTPDNFQSRRPNTSFCFLDIRSPGLGDTAMYLCATSRDPHLRAGEGGSYNEQFFGPGTRLTVL.

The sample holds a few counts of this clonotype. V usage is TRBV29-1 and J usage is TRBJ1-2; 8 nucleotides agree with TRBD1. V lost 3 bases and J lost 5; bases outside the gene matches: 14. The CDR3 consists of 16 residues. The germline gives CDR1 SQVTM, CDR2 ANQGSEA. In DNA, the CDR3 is TGCAGCGTTGATACCCCCAGGGGGCGTAGTTATTATGGCTACACCTTC. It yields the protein CSVDTPRGRSYYGYTF.